The following is a T cell receptor beta chain sequence with its context. The antigen is undetermined. The CDR3 spans 15 residues. Germline CDR1 SGHDT, CDR2 YYEEEE. TCR beta cDNA was made by 5'RACE template switching with UMIs. TCRdb reprocessed the 5' RACE reads and stores each CDR3 protein as one record, lacking DNA. Recorded for this sample: approximately 420,000 distinct CDR3 sequences. The data were obtained in a study of T cells expressing NK-cell markers. General study findings and limits: Dominance of the CD3+CD56-NKG2C+ fraction by these clonotypes also held in a handful of donors.

The chain has TRBV5-6 and TRBJ2-2; TCRdb selects TRBD2, and the lack of DNA leaves this call unchecked. The sequence was collected from a woman aged 50 to 60 in good health. Sequencing input: blood T cells: a sorted CD56 or NKG2C T cell subset, CD4+ or CD8+ T cells, or bulk PBMC T cells (not recorded which). The CDR3: CASSQRERITGELFF.